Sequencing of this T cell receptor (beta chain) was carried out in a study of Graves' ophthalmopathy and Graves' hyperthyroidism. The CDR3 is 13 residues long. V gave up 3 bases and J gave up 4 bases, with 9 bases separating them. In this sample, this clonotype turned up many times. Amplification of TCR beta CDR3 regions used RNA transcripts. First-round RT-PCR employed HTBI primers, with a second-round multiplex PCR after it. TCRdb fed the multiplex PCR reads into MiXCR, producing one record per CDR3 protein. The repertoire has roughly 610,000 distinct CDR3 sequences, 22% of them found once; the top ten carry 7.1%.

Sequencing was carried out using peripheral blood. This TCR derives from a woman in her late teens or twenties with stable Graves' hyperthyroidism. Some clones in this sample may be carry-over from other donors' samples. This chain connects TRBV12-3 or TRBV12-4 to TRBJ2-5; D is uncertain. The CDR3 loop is CASSFGSGETQYF. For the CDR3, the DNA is TGTGCCAGCAGTTTCGGGTCAGGAGAGACCCAGTACTTC.